These 15 T cell receptor beta chains came from one sample sequenced in a study of metastatic and nonmetastatic thyroid tumors. Thyroid surgery had not been preceded by any treatment in any patient. MiXCR was used by TCRdb to re-call the PCR reads. The table includes under 30,000 clones, about 16% detected once. The sample consisted of blood. These receptor sequences come from a male donor with papillary thyroid cancer or a benign thyroid nodule (not recorded which). Some clones in this sample may be carry-over from other donors' samples.

This clone was seen repeatedly, ten times or more. CDR3 sequence reads: CASRSGTAEGNYGYTF. As DNA, the CDR3 is TGTGCCAGCAGGTCGGGGACAGCCGAGGGGAACTATGGCTACACCTTC. The gene calls are TRBV27 and TRBJ1-2; 7 positions match TRBD1. Per germline, CDR1 MNHEY and CDR2 SMNVEV (reference sequence). J lost 2 bases, V lost 6 bases, and 12 bases had no gene match. The CDR3 is 16 amino acids.

The chain employs TRBV20-1 and TRBJ1-6; possible D gene TRBD1, 6 bases. CDR3 length: 15 residues. Trimming removed 4 bases from V and 9 bases from J, with 19 bases in between. Per germline, CDR1 DFQATT and CDR2 SNEGSKA (reference sequence). The CDR3 loop is CSATPPYMDSSPLHF. The CDR3 DNA is TGCAGTGCTACACCTCCGTACATGGACAGTTCACCCCTCCACTTT.

This clone came up many times. The rearrangement uses TRBV30 and TRBJ2-7, with D unclear. The germline V gene has CDR1 GTSNPN and CDR2 SVGIG (reference sequence). V dropped 5 bases and J dropped 4 bases, with 15 bases sitting between them. The CDR3 consists of 13 residues. Written as DNA, the CDR3 is TGTGCCTGGGATGGGGATCCTTTTTACGAGCAGTACTTC. Translating it yields CAWDGDPFYEQYF.

This clone rates as medium-sized. This sequence joins TRBV11-2 and TRBJ1-2; D is perhaps TRBD1 (5 bases). CDR3 length equals 12 residues. Trimming cost V 3 bases and J 8 bases, with 10 bases left between them. Germline CDR1 SGHAT, CDR2 FQNNGV. This chain's CDR3 is CASSLEGDGYTF. The CDR3 bases are TGTGCCAGCAGCTTGGAAGGGGACGGCTACACCTTC.

In its sample, this clone was seen many times. As DNA, the CDR3 is TGTGCCAGCTTCAGCATCAGGGGGAGAAATGAGCAGTTCTTC. It translates to CASFSIRGRNEQFF. The chain joins TRBV27 to TRBJ2-1; 7 nucleotides align to TRBD1. Per the germline V gene, CDR1 is MNHEY and CDR2 is SMNVEV (reference sequence). Unmatched junction bases numbered 11, after V lost 8 bases and J lost 7 bases. The CDR3 loop spans 14 amino acids.

This clone was seen repeatedly, ten times or more. J is TRBJ2-5 and V is TRBV30, with 10 bases that match TRBD2. V shed 5 bases and J 5 bases; nucleotides not matched to a gene: 5. The length of the CDR3 is 13 residues. Looked up from germline, CDR1 is GTSNPN and CDR2 is SVGIG (reference sequence). Here the CDR3 DNA reads TGTGCCTGGGGGACTAGCGAGTTTGAGACCCAGTACTTC. Amino acid sequence: CAWGTSEFETQYF. Based on the CDR3 plus reference TRBV30 and TRBJ2-5, the full variable domain is SQTIHQWPATLVQPVGSPLSLECTVEGTSNPNLYWYRQAAGRGLQLLFYSVGIGQISSEVPQNLSASRPQDRQFILSSKKLLLSDSGFYLCAWGTSEFETQYFGPGTRLLVL.

V gene TRBV6-2 or TRBV6-3 combines with J gene TRBJ2-7, with 9 bases that match TRBD1. Germline assignment: CDR1 MNHEY and CDR2 SVGEGT. The CDR3 is made up of 15 amino acids. Trimming removed 3 bases from V and 1 base from J; junction bases left unmatched: 4. This CDR3 is CASSYHGTGSYEQYF. CDR3 nucleotide sequence: TGTGCCAGCAGTTATCACGGGACAGGGTCCTACGAGCAGTACTTC.

This clone was seen repeatedly, ten times or more. The rearrangement uses TRBV19 and TRBJ1-4; D is uncertain. The CDR3 runs to 14 residues. Deletions cut 6 bases from V and 4 bases from J, with 12 bases between. Germline assignment: CDR1 LNHDA and CDR2 SQIVND (reference sequence). The CDR3 loop reads CASSPMADNEKLFF. In nucleotides, the CDR3 is TGTGCCAGTAGCCCTATGGCGGATAATGAAAAACTGTTTTTT.

This clone occurred many times. J is TRBJ2-5 and V is TRBV11-2; no clear D. Trimming removed 0 bases at V and 3 bases at J, with 11 bases between. Germline-derived CDR1 and CDR2 are SGHAT and FQNNGV. The CDR3 length is 15 residues. CDR3 amino acids: CASSLDRVGKETQYF. The CDR3 nucleotides read TGTGCCAGCAGCTTAGATCGGGTGGGAAAAGAGACCCAGTACTTC.

This clone was seen ten or more times. The gene calls are TRBV9 and TRBJ2-5; tentative D call: TRBD2 (6 bases). Between the trimmed V and J ends, which lost 1 base and 1 base, there was a span of 11 bases. The CDR3 consists of 15 residues. CDR1 and CDR2 from the germline V gene are SGDLS and YYNGEE. As DNA, the CDR3 is TGTGCCAGCAGCGTATCGGGGGAGTTCCAAGAGACCCAGTACTTC. Translated: CASSVSGEFQETQYF.

This clone has a count of ten or more. The chain couples TRBV15 to TRBJ1-1; D is uncertain. Trimming pared 5 bases from V and 4 bases from J, leaving 8 bases between. The V gene's germline CDR1 is LNHNV and CDR2 YYDKDF (reference sequence). CDR3 length: 12 residues. CDR3 amino acids: CATSGLGTEAFF. The CDR3 DNA reads as TGTGCCACCAGCGGATTAGGCACTGAAGCTTTCTTT.

The table lists this clone with many counts. The CDR3 here is CASSSGTEDLYGYTF. DNA for the CDR3: TGTGCCAGCAGCTCCGGGACAGAGGATCTCTATGGCTACACCTTC. The chain joins TRBV11-2 to TRBJ1-2; 7 nucleotides match TRBD1. The CDR3 totals 15 residues. Trimming cost V 4 bases and J 4 bases; bases outside gene matches: 9. The germline CDR1 and CDR2 sequences are SGHAT and FQNNGV.

This clone has ten or more counts. The rearrangement links TRBV6-1 to TRBJ2-3, with 10 bases identical to TRBD2. The germline V gene has CDR1 MNHNS and CDR2 SASEGT. J gave up 2 bases and V 1 base, and 6 bases lay outside the gene matches. The CDR3 spans 17 residues. In nucleotides, the CDR3 is TGTGCCAGCAGTGAAGGGTTAGCGGGGGGTCCCACAGATACGCAGTATTTT. Protein sequence: CASSEGLAGGPTDTQYF.

The chain joins TRBV11-3 to TRBJ2-3; tentatively, D is TRBD2 (5 bases). The CDR3 totals 14 residues. V lost 0 bases and J lost 12, with 16 bases in between. Germline values: CDR1 SGHNT, CDR2 YENEEA. Here the CDR3 DNA reads TGTGCCAGCAGCTTAGAGGGGAGCACAGATATTCAGTATTTT. Protein sequence: CASSLEGSTDIQYF.

This clone appeared many times. V gene TRBV19 combines with J gene TRBJ2-3; 11 bases map to TRBD2. The ends lost 11 bases at V and 6 bases at J; junction bases unmatched: 16. The CDR3 is made up of 16 amino acids. CDR1 is LNHDA, CDR2 SQIVND, per germline (reference sequence). The CDR3 nucleotides are TGTGCCTCCCGGAGTAGCGGGAGGGGAGGTGGGGATACGCAGTATTTT. It is translated as CASRSSGRGGGDTQYF.